This T cell receptor beta chain was identified in a study of T cell changes during pregnancy in multiple sclerosis. The CDR3 runs to 16 residues. The V gene's germline CDR1 is SEHNR and CDR2 FQNEAQ (reference sequence). The germline V and J ends were trimmed by 7 bases and 0 bases, with 18 bases remaining between them. Using immunoSEQ multiplex PCR, the repertoire was profiled, and TCRdb retains in-frame clones only, with some absent. The sample carries about 36,000 clones, roughly 87% recorded once. The J gene is TRBJ1-1, the V gene TRBV7-9; D is possibly TRBD1 (5 bases). This specimen consisted of CD4+ T cells from peripheral blood mononuclear cells, obtained after pregnancy. This receptor was obtained from a female donor in good health, enrolled as a control in a pregnancy study. The CDR3 here is CASTYPRGKVNTEAFF. Here the CDR3 DNA reads TGTGCCAGCACCTACCCGCGGGGGAAAGTGAACACTGAAGCTTTCTTT.